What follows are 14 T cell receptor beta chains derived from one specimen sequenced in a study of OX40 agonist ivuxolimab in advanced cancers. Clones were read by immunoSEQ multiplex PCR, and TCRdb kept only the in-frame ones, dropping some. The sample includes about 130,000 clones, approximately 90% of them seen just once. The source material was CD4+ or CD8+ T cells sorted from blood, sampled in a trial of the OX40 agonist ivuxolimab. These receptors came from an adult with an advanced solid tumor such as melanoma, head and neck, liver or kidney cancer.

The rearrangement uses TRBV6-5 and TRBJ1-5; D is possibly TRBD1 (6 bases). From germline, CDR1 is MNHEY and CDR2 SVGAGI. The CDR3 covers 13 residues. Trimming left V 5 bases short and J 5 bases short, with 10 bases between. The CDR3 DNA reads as TGTGCCAGCAGTCTGACAGGTCATCAGCCCCAGCATTTT. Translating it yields CASSLTGHQPQHF.

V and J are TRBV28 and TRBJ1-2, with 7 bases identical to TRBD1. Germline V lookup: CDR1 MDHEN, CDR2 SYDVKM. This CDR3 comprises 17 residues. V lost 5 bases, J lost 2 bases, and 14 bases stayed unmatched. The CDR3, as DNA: TGTGCCAGCAGTGAACGACAGGGACCACAATTCAACTATGGCTACACCTTC. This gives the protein CASSERQGPQFNYGYTF.

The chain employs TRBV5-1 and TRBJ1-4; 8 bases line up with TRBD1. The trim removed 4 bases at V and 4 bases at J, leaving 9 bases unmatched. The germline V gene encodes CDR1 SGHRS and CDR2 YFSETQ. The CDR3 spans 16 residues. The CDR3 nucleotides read TGCGCCAGCAGCAACACAGGACAGGGCCATAATGAAAAACTGTTTTTT. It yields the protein CASSNTGQGHNEKLFF.

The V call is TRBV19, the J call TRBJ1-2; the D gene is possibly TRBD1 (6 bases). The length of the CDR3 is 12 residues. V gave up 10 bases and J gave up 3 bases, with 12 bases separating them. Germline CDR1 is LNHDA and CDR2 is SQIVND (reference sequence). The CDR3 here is CATRQVDYGYTF. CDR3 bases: TGTGCCACTAGACAGGTGGACTATGGCTACACCTTC. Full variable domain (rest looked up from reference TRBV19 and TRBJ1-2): DGGITQSPKYLFRKEGQNVTLSCEQNLNHDAMYWYRQDPGQGLRLIYYSQIVNDFQKGDIAEGYSVSREKKESFPLTVTSAQKNPTAFYLCATRQVDYGYTFGSGTRLTVV.

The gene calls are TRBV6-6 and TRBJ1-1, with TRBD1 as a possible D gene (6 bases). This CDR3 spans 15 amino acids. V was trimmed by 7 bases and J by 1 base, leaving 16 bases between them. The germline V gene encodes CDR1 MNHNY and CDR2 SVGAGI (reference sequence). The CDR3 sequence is CASIKNRVGNTEAFF. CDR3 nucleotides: TGTGCCAGCATTAAGAACAGGGTAGGGAACACTGAAGCTTTCTTT.

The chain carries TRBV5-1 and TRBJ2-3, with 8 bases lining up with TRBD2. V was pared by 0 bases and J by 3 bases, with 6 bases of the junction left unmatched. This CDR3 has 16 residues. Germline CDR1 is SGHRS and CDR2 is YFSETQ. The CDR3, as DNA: TGCGCCAGCAGCTTGGGCCCGGGACTAGGGACAGATACGCAGTATTTT. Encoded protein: CASSLGPGLGTDTQYF.

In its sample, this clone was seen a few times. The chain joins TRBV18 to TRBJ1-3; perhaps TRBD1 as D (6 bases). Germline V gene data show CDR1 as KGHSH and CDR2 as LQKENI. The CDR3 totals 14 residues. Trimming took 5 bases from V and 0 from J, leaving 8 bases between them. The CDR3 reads CASSLQGSGNTIYF. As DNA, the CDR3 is TGTGCCAGCTCATTACAGGGCTCTGGAAACACCATATATTTT.

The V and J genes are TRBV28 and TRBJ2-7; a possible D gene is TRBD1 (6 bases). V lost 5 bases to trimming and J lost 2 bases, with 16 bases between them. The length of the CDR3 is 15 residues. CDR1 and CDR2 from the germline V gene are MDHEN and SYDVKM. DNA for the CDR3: TGTGCCAGCAGTCCCAACCGGGACAATACCTACGAGCAGTACTTC. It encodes CASSPNRDNTYEQYF.

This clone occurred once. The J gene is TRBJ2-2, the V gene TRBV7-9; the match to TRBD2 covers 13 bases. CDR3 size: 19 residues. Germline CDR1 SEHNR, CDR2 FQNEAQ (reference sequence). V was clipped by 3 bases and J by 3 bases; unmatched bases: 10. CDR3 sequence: CASSFYWTSGREDTGELFF. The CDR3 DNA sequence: TGTGCCAGCAGCTTTTACTGGACTAGCGGGAGAGAGGACACCGGGGAGCTGTTTTTT.

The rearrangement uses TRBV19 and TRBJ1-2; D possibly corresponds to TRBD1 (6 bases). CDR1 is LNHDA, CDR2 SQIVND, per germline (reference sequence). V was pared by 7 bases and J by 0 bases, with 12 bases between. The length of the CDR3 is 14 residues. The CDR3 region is CASKLTGANYGYTF. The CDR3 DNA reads TGTGCCAGTAAACTGACAGGTGCTAACTATGGCTACACCTTC.

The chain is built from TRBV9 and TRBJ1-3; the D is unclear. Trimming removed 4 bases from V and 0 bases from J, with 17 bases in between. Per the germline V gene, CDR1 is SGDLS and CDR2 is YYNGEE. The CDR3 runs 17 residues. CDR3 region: CASSPGVLLPSGNTIYF. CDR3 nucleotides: TGTGCCAGCAGCCCCGGGGTCCTGCTGCCCTCTGGAAACACCATATATTTT.

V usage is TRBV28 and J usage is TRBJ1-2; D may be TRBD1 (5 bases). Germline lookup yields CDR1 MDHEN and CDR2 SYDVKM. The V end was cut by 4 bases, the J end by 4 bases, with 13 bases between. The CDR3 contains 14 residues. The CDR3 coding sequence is TGTGCCAGCAGTTCGGGGCCAGATGTCTATGGCTACACCTTC. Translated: CASSSGPDVYGYTF.

CDR3 bases: TGTGCCAGTAGTATCGGGCCGGGACAGCAGCGTGGCTACACCTTC. Protein product: CASSIGPGQQRGYTF. The V gene is TRBV19, the J gene TRBJ1-2; 7 bases are shared with TRBD1. In germline, CDR1 is LNHDA, CDR2 SQIVND (reference sequence). The CDR3 contains 15 residues. Losses at the gene ends were 3 bases for V and 7 bases for J; bases not matched to a gene: 11.

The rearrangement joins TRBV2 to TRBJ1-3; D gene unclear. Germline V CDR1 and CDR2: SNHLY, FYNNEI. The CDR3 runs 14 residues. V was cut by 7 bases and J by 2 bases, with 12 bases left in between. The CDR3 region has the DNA TGTGCCAGCAAAAAGGAAAACGCTGGAAACACCATATATTTT. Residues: CASKKENAGNTIYF.